This is a list of T cell receptor beta chains from one sample in a study of shared clonotypes between healthy human individuals. The method was immunoSEQ multiplex PCR; TCRdb's version includes in-frame clones alone and lacks a portion of them. The data contain more than 900,000 clones, approximately 80% of them singletons. The sequencing sample was made of memory CD4+ T cells from PBMCs. These receptors were collected from a man in his late teens or twenties in good health. Some clones in this sample may be carry-over from other donors' samples. The CDR3 runs from the conserved cysteine through the conserved F or W. The D gene is left open where the match is weak. Clone size is stated in some rows and not others, as once, few, many or a class when expanded.

d_gene	abundance	v_gene	j_gene	CDR3aa	CDR3nt
TRBD1	few	TRBV6-6	TRBJ1-1	CASKGQIMNTEAFF	TGTGCCAGCAAGGGACAGATCATGAACACTGAAGCTTTCTTT
NA	NA	TRBV4-1	TRBJ2-5	CASSLPSGETQYF	TGCGCCAGCAGCCTCCCTTCGGGGGAGACCCAGTACTTC
NA	once	TRBV15	TRBJ2-3	CATSRDPGRPDTQYF	TGTGCCACCAGCAGAGACCCGGGAAGGCCAGATACGCAGTATTTT
TRBD1	many	TRBV5-4	TRBJ2-6	CASSPGTAGANVLTF	TGTGCCAGCAGCCCCGGGACAGCTGGGGCCAACGTCCTGACTTTC
TRBD2	NA	TRBV7-2	TRBJ2-2	CASSSRTSGGAGELFF	TGTGCCAGCAGCTCGAGGACTAGCGGAGGCGCCGGGGAGCTGTTTTTT
NA	NA	TRBV5-1	TRBJ1-4	CASSLGTDLAEKLFF	TGCGCCAGCAGCTTGGGCACAGACCTGGCTGAAAAACTGTTTTTT
TRBD1	NA	TRBV20-1	TRBJ2-5	CSATTGQTQYF	TGCAGTGCTACGACAGGGCAGACCCAGTACTTC
NA	NA	TRBV28	TRBJ2-1	CASSLGSYNEQFF	TGTGCCAGCAGTTTAGGAAGCTACAATGAGCAGTTCTTC
NA	NA	TRBV18	TRBJ1-1	CASSPRGGATEAFF	TGTGCCAGCTCACCTCGGGGAGGGGCCACTGAAGCTTTCTTT
NA	NA	TRBV7-9	TRBJ2-5	CASSPPGALPQETQYF	TGTGCCAGCAGCCCCCCCGGGGCCCTTCCGCAAGAGACCCAGTACTTC
NA	few	TRBV18	TRBJ2-7	CASSPPSLATTYEQYF	TGTGCCAGCTCACCACCAAGTCTAGCGACCACCTACGAGCAGTACTTC
NA	NA	TRBV5-1	TRBJ2-7	CASSPGWGDDDSEQYF	TGCGCCAGCAGCCCAGGATGGGGGGACGACGACTCCGAGCAGTACTTC
TRBD1	NA	TRBV2	TRBJ1-1	CASSEQGTAEAFF	TGTGCCAGCAGTGAACAGGGGACAGCTGAAGCTTTCTTT
NA	NA	TRBV5-6	TRBJ2-5	CASSSRLVVETQYF	TGTGCCAGCAGCTCGCGACTAGTCGTTGAGACCCAGTACTTC
TRBD1	NA	TRBV30	TRBJ1-2	CAWRRRGQGNGYTF	TGTGCCTGGAGGCGTCGGGGACAGGGGAATGGCTACACCTTC
TRBD1	NA	TRBV29-1	TRBJ2-1	CSVDRVGAYNEQFF	TGCAGCGTAGACAGGGTAGGGGCCTACAATGAGCAGTTCTTC
NA	once	TRBV2	TRBJ2-7	CASNGGGHEQYF	TGTGCCAGCAATGGGGGGGGGCACGAGCAGTACTTC
NA	once	TRBV28	TRBJ1-3	CASSLYKRGFSGNTIYF	TGTGCCAGCAGTTTATATAAGCGGGGTTTCTCTGGAAACACCATATATTTT
TRBD1	once	TRBV28	TRBJ1-5	CASSSTSTDREWQPQHF	TGTGCCAGCAGTTCAACCTCAACCGACAGGGAGTGGCAGCCCCAGCATTTT
NA	NA	TRBV7-9	TRBJ1-3	CASSSVRGGTGNTIYF	TGTGCCAGCAGCTCAGTTAGGGGGGGCACTGGAAACACCATATATTTT
NA	once	TRBV30	TRBJ1-4	CASRLGATNEKLFF	TGTGCCTCCCGACTAGGGGCAACTAATGAAAAACTGTTTTTT
TRBD2	NA	TRBV7-3	TRBJ2-2	CASSPRGGRGTGELFF	TGTGCCAGCAGCCCCCGTGGCGGGAGAGGAACCGGGGAGCTGTTTTTT
NA	NA	TRBV7-3	TRBJ2-2	CASSLKGGPGELFF	TGTGCCAGCAGCTTAAAAGGGGGACCCGGGGAGCTGTTTTTT
NA	NA	TRBV10-2	TRBJ1-5	CASRNTLGSGNQPQHF	TGCGCCAGCAGAAATACCCTAGGGTCGGGCAATCAGCCCCAGCATTTT
NA	NA	TRBV5-4	TRBJ1-1	CASSATAEAFF	TGTGCCAGCAGCGCAACAGCTGAAGCTTTCTTT
NA	once	TRBV19	TRBJ2-7	CASSVAGRPLYEQYF	TGTGCCAGTAGTGTTGCAGGCCGACCCCTCTACGAGCAGTACTTC
NA	few	TRBV27	TRBJ1-2	CASSLIGQWGGYTF	TGTGCCAGCAGTTTAATTGGACAGTGGGGTGGCTACACCTTC
NA	NA	TRBV29-1	TRBJ2-5	CSVSDRLQETQYF	TGCAGCGTTTCCGACAGGCTCCAAGAGACCCAGTACTTC
NA	NA	TRBV7-8	TRBJ1-4	CASSLQGSNNEKLFF	TGTGCCAGCAGCTTACAGGGCAGCAATAATGAAAAACTGTTTTTT
NA	NA	TRBV18	TRBJ2-1	CASSPLQLSSYNEQFF	TGTGCCAGCTCACCACTTCAGTTAAGCTCCTACAATGAGCAGTTCTTC
NA	NA	TRBV6-6	TRBJ2-5	CASTQRRTQGEETQYF	TGTGCCAGCACCCAGCGGCGGACCCAGGGAGAAGAGACCCAGTACTTC
TRBD1	NA	TRBV11-1	TRBJ2-7	CASSLVPINPGTGDHEQYF	TGTGCCAGCAGCTTAGTGCCTATTAACCCTGGGACAGGGGACCACGAGCAGTACTTC
NA	NA	TRBV30	TRBJ2-5	CAWRATWTQYF	TGTGCCTGGAGGGCTACGTGGACCCAGTACTTC
NA	NA	TRBV6-5	TRBJ2-4	CASSIREAKNIQYF	TGTGCCAGCTCTATCCGGGAAGCCAAAAACATTCAGTACTTC
TRBD1	once	TRBV6-1	TRBJ2-7	CASSRDRVVEQYF	TGTGCCAGCAGTCGGGACAGGGTAGTCGAGCAGTACTTC
NA	once	TRBV6-1	TRBJ1-5	CASSEAKYQPQHF	TGTGCCAGCAGTGAAGCGAAGTATCAGCCCCAGCATTTT
NA	once	TRBV11-2	TRBJ2-3	CASSPDGDTQYF	TGTGCCAGCAGCCCCGACGGAGATACGCAGTATTTT
NA	few	TRBV28	TRBJ2-7	CASRTGLPGEQYF	TGTGCCAGCAGGACGGGACTCCCCGGCGAGCAGTACTTC
NA	NA	TRBV28	TRBJ2-5	CASGSDIGTQYF	TGTGCCAGCGGGTCTGACATCGGGACCCAGTACTTC
NA	NA	TRBV5-1	TRBJ1-2	CASSSGREAYGYTF	TGCGCCAGCTCCTCCGGCAGGGAGGCCTATGGCTACACCTTC
TRBD1	NA	TRBV6-6	TRBJ2-7	CASSYGFRTGAYEQYF	TGTGCCAGCAGTTACGGTTTCCGAACAGGGGCCTACGAGCAGTACTTC
TRBD2	NA	TRBV12-5	TRBJ2-1	CASGLVMTSGRFYNEQFF	TGTGCTAGTGGTTTGGTAATGACTAGCGGGAGGTTCTACAATGAGCAGTTCTTC
TRBD1	NA	TRBV28	TRBJ2-7	CASRGQGASYEQYF	TGTGCCAGCAGGGGACAGGGGGCCTCTTACGAGCAGTACTTC
NA	NA	TRBV7-2	TRBJ2-3	CASSVGRDTQYF	TGTGCCAGCAGCGTGGGCCGAGATACGCAGTATTTT
TRBD2	NA	TRBV27	TRBJ2-2	CASTLSVAGVTGELFF	TGTGCCAGCACCCTCTCTGTAGCGGGGGTCACCGGGGAGCTGTTTTTT
NA	NA	TRBV7-9	TRBJ2-1	CASSLSYNEQFF	TGTGCCAGCAGCTTAAGCTACAATGAGCAGTTCTTC
NA	NA	TRBV9	TRBJ2-5	CASSVGISGGGTRETQYF	TGTGCCAGCAGCGTAGGAATCTCTGGAGGGGGTACGAGAGAGACCCAGTACTTC
TRBD2	NA	TRBV28	TRBJ2-5	CASSFGGGETQYF	TGTGCCAGCAGTTTTGGGGGGGGAGAGACCCAGTACTTC
NA	NA	TRBV19	TRBJ2-1	CASSIVTGNEQFF	TGTGCCAGTAGTATAGTTACGGGAAATGAGCAGTTCTTC
TRBD1	NA	TRBV10-2	TRBJ2-5	CASKHRGDQETQYF	TGCGCCAGCAAGCACAGGGGGGACCAAGAGACCCAGTACTTC
NA	NA	TRBV4-3	TRBJ1-2	CASSQVGDLGYGYTF	TGCGCCAGCAGCCAAGTCGGGGATCTGGGCTATGGCTACACCTTC
NA	NA	TRBV4-1	TRBJ1-1	CASSQVGGGKTEAFF	TGCGCCAGCAGCCAAGTGGGGGGCGGTAAGACTGAAGCTTTCTTT
NA	NA	TRBV27	TRBJ1-1	CASSIGGPGYEAFF	TGTGCCAGCAGCATTGGGGGTCCCGGGTATGAAGCTTTCTTT
NA	once	TRBV5-1	TRBJ1-2	CASSLAEGSGFNPYGYTF	TGCGCCAGCAGCTTGGCCGAGGGTTCAGGGTTTAACCCCTATGGCTACACCTTC